The rows below give T cell receptor beta chains drawn from one sample of a study of naive and memory T cell subsets. TCRdb independently ran MiXCR on the 5' RACE reads; one entry per CDR3 protein. Counted here are some 60,000 distinct CDR3 sequences, around 7.3% occurring once; the ten biggest clones make up approximately 9.4%. Receptors were obtained from a female donor in good health. CDR3s include the opening cysteine and the closing phenylalanine or tryptophan. A D gene is named only where the DNA matches it firmly. Size is stated for part of the rows, as once, few or many counts, or as a class when the clone is expanded.

d_call	j_call	v_call	clone_size	cdr3_aa	cdr3_nt
.	TRBJ2-7	TRBV11-2	.	CASSLGASYEQYF	TGTGCCAGCAGCTTGGGTGCGTCCTACGAGCAGTACTTC
.	TRBJ1-2	TRBV5-4	few	CASSLALADGYTF	TGTGCCAGCAGCTTGGCCCTGGCTGATGGCTACACCTTC
TRBD2	TRBJ2-3	TRBV7-2	few	CASSLGRGRADTQYF	TGTGCCAGCAGCTTAGGGCGGGGGAGGGCAGATACGCAGTATTTT
.	TRBJ1-2	TRBV30	many	CAWSKVREKYGYTF	TGTGCCTGGAGTAAGGTCAGGGAGAAGTATGGCTACACCTTC
.	TRBJ1-4	TRBV5-5	many	CASSAAGGPSNEKLFF	TGTGCCAGCAGCGCTGCCGGGGGGCCGTCTAATGAAAAACTGTTTTTT
.	TRBJ2-5	TRBV7-3	few	CASSFGRAETQYF	TGTGCCAGCAGCTTTGGCAGGGCAGAGACCCAGTACTTC
.	TRBJ1-4	TRBV19	.	CASRSNRDRLSEKLFF	TGTGCCAGCAGAAGTAATAGGGACCGACTGAGTGAAAAACTGTTTTTT
TRBD2	TRBJ2-3	TRBV20-1	many	CSARSGLAGVDTQYF	TGCAGTGCTAGATCAGGACTAGCGGGGGTGGATACGCAGTATTTT
TRBD1	TRBJ2-7	TRBV4-3	once	CASSQDLRQGVDEQYF	TGCGCCAGCAGCCAAGATCTAAGACAGGGGGTTGACGAGCAGTACTTC
.	TRBJ2-3	TRBV5-1	many	CASSLGVDTQYF	TGCGCCAGCAGCTTGGGAGTAGATACGCAGTATTTT